The rows below give T cell receptor beta chains drawn from one sample of a study of T cells in Graves' hyperthyroidism and ophthalmopathy. Each CDR3 protein gets one entry after TCRdb re-called the multiplex PCR reads with MiXCR. Of roughly 290,000 distinct CDR3 sequences in the sample, about 14% were seen once. The sample was blood. The receptors originated from a woman aged 25 to 39 with Graves' hyperthyroidism that later progressed to Graves' ophthalmopathy. Each CDR3 is given with its conserved first and last residue. D genes are given only for firm matches. Clone size is not always given. Where it is, it says once, few, many or a class for expanded clones.

J gene: TRBJ2-1
V gene: TRBV12-3/TRBV12-4
clone size: NA
D gene: TRBD2
CDR3 DNA: TGTGCCAGCAGTTTTAAGGGACTAGCGTATCTTGAGCAGTTCTTC
CDR3 protein: CASSFKGLAYLEQFF

J gene: TRBJ2-3
V gene: TRBV2
clone size: many
D gene: TRBD2
CDR3 DNA: TGTGCCAGCAGTGAAGGCGCTAGCGGGACCACAGATACGCAGTATTTT
CDR3 protein: CASSEGASGTTDTQYF

J gene: TRBJ2-5
V gene: TRBV2
clone size: NA
D gene: NA
CDR3 DNA: TGTGCCAGCAGTGAAGGAGAATTGGGGTTGGAAGAGACCCAGTACTTC
CDR3 protein: CASSEGELGLEETQYF

J gene: TRBJ1-1
V gene: TRBV28
clone size: NA
D gene: NA
CDR3 DNA: TGTGCCAGCAGGCACCCACTCACCGCCTGGGGACAACCGTCCACTGAAGCTTTCTTT
CDR3 protein: CASRHPLTAWGQPSTEAFF

J gene: TRBJ2-2
V gene: TRBV7-7
clone size: few
D gene: TRBD2
CDR3 DNA: TGTGCTAGCAGCAATAGCGGGAGCGGGGAGCTGTTTTTT
CDR3 protein: CASSNSGSGELFF

J gene: TRBJ2-5
V gene: TRBV6-2/TRBV6-3
clone size: many
D gene: TRBD1
CDR3 DNA: TGTGCCAGCAGTCAAATCCGGGACAGGGGATCCAGTAAGACCCAGTACTTC
CDR3 protein: CASSQIRDRGSSKTQYF

J gene: TRBJ1-3
V gene: TRBV7-2
clone size: NA
D gene: TRBD1
CDR3 DNA: TGTGCCAGCAGCTTTGGACAGGGTGGTTCTGGAAACACCATATATTTT
CDR3 protein: CASSFGQGGSGNTIYF

J gene: TRBJ2-3
V gene: TRBV4-2
clone size: few
D gene: NA
CDR3 DNA: TGTGCCAGCAGCCAAGATGTAGGGACTAGCACAGATACGCAGTATTTT
CDR3 protein: CASSQDVGTSTDTQYF

J gene: TRBJ2-5
V gene: TRBV11-3
clone size: NA
D gene: NA
CDR3 DNA: TGTGCCAGCAGCTTACGACGGCAGCCTTTAGAGACCCAGTACTTC
CDR3 protein: CASSLRRQPLETQYF

J gene: TRBJ1-5
V gene: TRBV27
clone size: few
D gene: TRBD1
CDR3 DNA: TGTGCCAGCAGAAGGGACAGGGCTCAGCCCCAGCATTTT
CDR3 protein: CASRRDRAQPQHF

J gene: TRBJ1-1
V gene: TRBV7-2
clone size: many
D gene: NA
CDR3 DNA: TGTGCCAGCAGCTTAGTTCCGGCGACGAACACTGAAGCTTTCTTT
CDR3 protein: CASSLVPATNTEAFF

J gene: TRBJ2-7
V gene: TRBV19
clone size: NA
D gene: NA
CDR3 DNA: TGTGCCACTAGTATAGCAGCCCTAGCCCCGCCTCACTACGAGCAGTACTTC
CDR3 protein: CATSIAALAPPHYEQYF

J gene: TRBJ2-1
V gene: TRBV27
clone size: many
D gene: TRBD1
CDR3 DNA: TGTGCCAGCAGTCTGCGCAGGGGGAATAGCTACAATGAGCAGTTCTTC
CDR3 protein: CASSLRRGNSYNEQFF

J gene: TRBJ1-2
V gene: TRBV5-6
clone size: many
D gene: NA
CDR3 DNA: TGTGCCAGCTCACCCGACAGACCTAACTATGGCTACACCTTC
CDR3 protein: CASSPDRPNYGYTF

J gene: TRBJ2-2
V gene: TRBV6-1
clone size: NA
D gene: NA
CDR3 DNA: TGTGCCAGCAGCCTCCCCGAGGGTACCGGGGAGCTGTTTTTT
CDR3 protein: CASSLPEGTGELFF

J gene: TRBJ2-1
V gene: TRBV29-1
clone size: many
D gene: TRBD2
CDR3 DNA: TGCAGCGTTACCGGGACTAGCCGCAATGAGCAGTTCTTC
CDR3 protein: CSVTGTSRNEQFF

J gene: TRBJ2-7
V gene: TRBV6-2/TRBV6-3
clone size: many
D gene: NA
CDR3 DNA: TGTGCCAGCGTTCCCAACCCGCTGGGGCCCTACGAGCAGTACTTC
CDR3 protein: CASVPNPLGPYEQYF

J gene: TRBJ2-2
V gene: TRBV11-3
clone size: NA
D gene: TRBD2
CDR3 DNA: TGTGCCAGCAGCTTAGAATTAGCGGGAGTCACCGGGGAGCTGTTTTTT
CDR3 protein: CASSLELAGVTGELFF

J gene: TRBJ2-3
V gene: TRBV12-3/TRBV12-4
clone size: many
D gene: NA
CDR3 DNA: TGTGCCAGCAGTTCACTAACAGGGAACACAGATACGCAGTATTTT
CDR3 protein: CASSSLTGNTDTQYF

J gene: TRBJ2-5
V gene: TRBV20-1
clone size: many
D gene: TRBD2
CDR3 DNA: TGCAGTGCTAGGGTACTAGCGGGAAAAGAGACCCAGTACTTC
CDR3 protein: CSARVLAGKETQYF

J gene: TRBJ1-1
V gene: TRBV6-2/TRBV6-3
clone size: few
D gene: TRBD1
CDR3 DNA: TGTGCCAGCAGTCCCGGGACAGGGGGGTCGATCACTGAAGCTTTCTTT
CDR3 protein: CASSPGTGGSITEAFF

J gene: TRBJ1-4
V gene: TRBV7-9
clone size: NA
D gene: NA
CDR3 DNA: TGTGCCAGCAGCGCACGGGAAGGGAATTTGGGGGAAAAACTGTTTTTT
CDR3 protein: CASSAREGNLGEKLFF

J gene: TRBJ2-3
V gene: TRBV28
clone size: many
D gene: TRBD1
CDR3 DNA: TGTGCCAGCGATAAGGGGGCAACTAGCACAGATACGCAGTATTTT
CDR3 protein: CASDKGATSTDTQYF

J gene: TRBJ2-2
V gene: TRBV4-1
clone size: NA
D gene: TRBD2
CDR3 DNA: TGCGCCAGCAGCCAACTAGCGGGAGGGCCTTCGAACACCGGGGAGCTGTTTTTT
CDR3 protein: CASSQLAGGPSNTGELFF

J gene: TRBJ1-2
V gene: TRBV7-9
clone size: many
D gene: NA
CDR3 DNA: TGTGCCAGCAGCTTAGAAGGACAGCCTAACTATGGCTACACCTTC
CDR3 protein: CASSLEGQPNYGYTF

J gene: TRBJ1-1
V gene: TRBV4-3
clone size: few
D gene: NA
CDR3 DNA: TGCGCCAGCAGCCAAGAGGGTCGAACGGACAGCCTGGGCGCTTTCTTT
CDR3 protein: CASSQEGRTDSLGAFF

J gene: TRBJ2-3
V gene: TRBV9
clone size: many
D gene: TRBD2
CDR3 DNA: TGTGCCAGCAGCCCCGATCCCGCGGGAGGAACAGATACGCAGTATTTT
CDR3 protein: CASSPDPAGGTDTQYF

J gene: TRBJ1-1
V gene: TRBV28
clone size: many
D gene: NA
CDR3 DNA: TGTGCCAGCATGGGGAGGGATGACACTGAAGCTTTCTTT
CDR3 protein: CASMGRDDTEAFF

J gene: TRBJ2-5
V gene: TRBV12-3/TRBV12-4
clone size: many
D gene: NA
CDR3 DNA: TGTGCCACCAAAGTTGCGTGGGGGGAGACCCAGTACTTC
CDR3 protein: CATKVAWGETQYF

J gene: TRBJ2-5
V gene: TRBV5-6
clone size: NA
D gene: TRBD1
CDR3 DNA: TGTGCCAGCAACCAAATAACAGGGGGCGGGGAGACCCAGTACTTC
CDR3 protein: CASNQITGGGETQYF

J gene: TRBJ2-3
V gene: TRBV18
clone size: many
D gene: TRBD2
CDR3 DNA: TGTGCCAGCTCACCACGATCGGCTAGGCTAGCGGGTTCCACAGATACGCAGTATTTT
CDR3 protein: CASSPRSARLAGSTDTQYF

J gene: TRBJ2-7
V gene: TRBV11-2
clone size: many
D gene: NA
CDR3 DNA: TGTGCCAGCAGCTTGTTGACTAGGATGGGGGAGCAGTACTTC
CDR3 protein: CASSLLTRMGEQYF

J gene: TRBJ1-5
V gene: TRBV2
clone size: NA
D gene: TRBD1
CDR3 DNA: TGTGCCAGCAGGGGACAGGGGAACAATCAGCCCCAGCATTTT
CDR3 protein: CASRGQGNNQPQHF

J gene: TRBJ2-7
V gene: TRBV5-4
clone size: NA
D gene: TRBD2
CDR3 DNA: TGTGCCAGCAGCTCCCCCGGGACTAGCGGGAGTTACGAGCAGTACTTC
CDR3 protein: CASSSPGTSGSYEQYF

J gene: TRBJ2-7
V gene: TRBV28
clone size: NA
D gene: NA
CDR3 DNA: TGTGCCAGCAGGCCAGGGACCCCGACCTACGAGCAGTACTTC
CDR3 protein: CASRPGTPTYEQYF

J gene: TRBJ2-7
V gene: TRBV28
clone size: many
D gene: TRBD2
CDR3 DNA: TGTGCCAGCAGTAGTCCCGGGACTAGCAGACCCTACGAGCAGTACTTC
CDR3 protein: CASSSPGTSRPYEQYF

J gene: TRBJ2-7
V gene: TRBV28
clone size: many
D gene: NA
CDR3 DNA: TGTGCCAGAACAGGGGAGGCAAACGAGCAGTACTTC
CDR3 protein: CARTGEANEQYF

J gene: TRBJ2-3
V gene: TRBV18
clone size: many
D gene: NA
CDR3 DNA: TGTGCCAGCTCACCCCTAGAGGCCTATTCGCCCACAGATACGCAGTATTTT
CDR3 protein: CASSPLEAYSPTDTQYF

J gene: TRBJ2-3
V gene: TRBV2
clone size: many
D gene: NA
CDR3 DNA: TGTGCCAGCGGAGCGGATACGCAGTATTTT
CDR3 protein: CASGADTQYF

J gene: TRBJ2-3
V gene: TRBV9
clone size: few
D gene: NA
CDR3 DNA: TGTGCCAGCAGCGAGGGTGACCCGGCGACAGATACGCAGTATTTT
CDR3 protein: CASSEGDPATDTQYF

J gene: TRBJ2-1
V gene: TRBV7-2
clone size: many
D gene: NA
CDR3 DNA: TGTGCCAGCAGCCCCCCAATTAAGACTGGCGCCCACAATGAGCAGTTCTTC
CDR3 protein: CASSPPIKTGAHNEQFF

J gene: TRBJ2-1
V gene: TRBV30
clone size: many
D gene: NA
CDR3 DNA: TGTGCCTGGGGCCCCTTTCTAGCTCCAGGAAACAATGAGCAGTTCTTC
CDR3 protein: CAWGPFLAPGNNEQFF

J gene: TRBJ1-2
V gene: TRBV30
clone size: many
D gene: NA
CDR3 DNA: TGTGCCTGGACCTGGGGGGGCAGCTACTATGGCTACACCTTC
CDR3 protein: CAWTWGGSYYGYTF

J gene: TRBJ2-2
V gene: TRBV20-1
clone size: many
D gene: TRBD1
CDR3 DNA: TGCAGTGCTAGGGCACAGGGGGCGGGCGGGGAGCTGTTTTTT
CDR3 protein: CSARAQGAGGELFF

J gene: TRBJ2-5
V gene: TRBV28
clone size: many
D gene: TRBD2
CDR3 DNA: TGTGCCAGCAGCCCCCCCTGGCTAGCGGGGGAAGAGACCCAGTACTTC
CDR3 protein: CASSPPWLAGEETQYF

J gene: TRBJ2-5
V gene: TRBV29-1
clone size: many
D gene: NA
CDR3 DNA: TGCAGCGTTCGAATTCCCAGAAGTGAGACCCAGTACTTC
CDR3 protein: CSVRIPRSETQYF

J gene: TRBJ2-7
V gene: TRBV4-2
clone size: many
D gene: NA
CDR3 DNA: TGTGCCAGCAGCCAACCCGTTGGCCCCTACGAGCAGTACTTC
CDR3 protein: CASSQPVGPYEQYF

J gene: TRBJ1-4
V gene: TRBV28
clone size: many
D gene: NA
CDR3 DNA: TGTGCCAGCAGTTTCTTTGTGGCAGGGGATGAAAAACTGTTTTTT
CDR3 protein: CASSFFVAGDEKLFF

J gene: TRBJ1-1
V gene: TRBV12-3/TRBV12-4
clone size: many
D gene: NA
CDR3 DNA: TGTGCCAGCAGTTACGGGGACACTGAAGCTTTCTTT
CDR3 protein: CASSYGDTEAFF

J gene: TRBJ1-1
V gene: TRBV7-9
clone size: few
D gene: NA
CDR3 DNA: TGTGCCAGCAGCTGGGAGGGGCGGAACACTGAAGCTTTCTTT
CDR3 protein: CASSWEGRNTEAFF

J gene: TRBJ2-3
V gene: TRBV5-4
clone size: NA
D gene: TRBD2
CDR3 DNA: TGTGCCAGCAGCCGCGGACTAGCTGGCTCCACAGATACGCAGTATTTT
CDR3 protein: CASSRGLAGSTDTQYF

J gene: TRBJ2-7
V gene: TRBV7-9
clone size: many
D gene: TRBD2
CDR3 DNA: TGTGCCAGCAGCTGGACGGGGGGGTCAGTATACGAGCAGTACTTC
CDR3 protein: CASSWTGGSVYEQYF

J gene: TRBJ1-1
V gene: TRBV6-1
clone size: many
D gene: NA
CDR3 DNA: TGTGCCAGCAGTACCTTTCAGGAGATGAACACTGAAGCTTTCTTT
CDR3 protein: CASSTFQEMNTEAFF

J gene: TRBJ1-1
V gene: TRBV28
clone size: few
D gene: TRBD1
CDR3 DNA: TGTGCCAGCAGTTTGACCAGGGGGTTGAACACTGAAGCTTTCTTT
CDR3 protein: CASSLTRGLNTEAFF

J gene: TRBJ2-7
V gene: TRBV16
clone size: many
D gene: TRBD2
CDR3 DNA: TGTGCCAGCAGCCGAGGACTAGCGGAACTCTACGAGCAGTACTTC
CDR3 protein: CASSRGLAELYEQYF

J gene: TRBJ1-3
V gene: TRBV18
clone size: few
D gene: TRBD1
CDR3 DNA: TGTGCCAGCTCACCTCCGGGACAGAACTTTGTATTCTCTGGAAACACCATATATTTT
CDR3 protein: CASSPPGQNFVFSGNTIYF

J gene: TRBJ1-5
V gene: TRBV5-1
clone size: many
D gene: NA
CDR3 DNA: TGCGCCAGCAGCCTTCGACCAACCGGTAGCAATCAGCCCCAGCATTTT
CDR3 protein: CASSLRPTGSNQPQHF

J gene: TRBJ2-1
V gene: TRBV7-3
clone size: many
D gene: TRBD2
CDR3 DNA: TGTGCCAGCACCCCGGGGGGGAACCCAGACAATGAGCAGTTCTTC
CDR3 protein: CASTPGGNPDNEQFF

J gene: TRBJ2-1
V gene: TRBV20-1
clone size: few
D gene: NA
CDR3 DNA: TGCAGTTTATATAGCGGCCTTCCGGACAATGAGCAGTTCTTC
CDR3 protein: CSLYSGLPDNEQFF

J gene: TRBJ1-2
V gene: TRBV9
clone size: NA
D gene: NA
CDR3 DNA: TGTGCCAGCAGCGTAGTGGGTAACTATGGCTACACCTTC
CDR3 protein: CASSVVGNYGYTF